The next 15 T cell receptor beta chains were all read from a single sample in a study of CD8 T cells in Susac syndrome. Reverse transcription of about 0.5 to 1 ug RNA was carried out with random hexamers. Each CDR3 protein is one row after TCRdb ran MiXCR on the immunoSEQ multiplex PCR reads. This table holds 70,000 to 95,000 distinct CDR3 sequences, 85% to 95% found once. The sequenced sample consisted of CD8+ T cells from PBMCs. All receptors come from a human donor with Susac syndrome.

The chain has TRBV7-2 and TRBJ2-3; D ambiguous. The germline CDR1 and CDR2 sequences are SGHTA and FQGNSA. The CDR3 totals 16 residues. Trimming removed 4 bases from V and 0 bases from J, with 14 bases in between. The CDR3 reads CASSSSDHSSTDTQYF. Written as DNA, the CDR3 is TGTGCCAGCAGCTCCTCCGACCATTCTAGCACAGATACGCAGTATTTT.

As DNA, the CDR3 is TGTGCCAGCAGTAAGGAAGGGGATGAGGAGACCCAGTACTTC. It encodes CASSKEGDEETQYF. The V gene is TRBV25-1, the J gene TRBJ2-5, with D perhaps matching TRBD1 (5 bases). This CDR3 comprises 14 residues. Germline V CDR1 and CDR2: MGHDK, SYGVNS. Trimming shortened V by 5 bases and J by 5 bases, and 15 bases separated the two germline ends.

A single count supports this clonotype. This chain uses TRBV2 with TRBJ1-1, with TRBD1 matching over 11 bases. CDR1 is SNHLY and CDR2 is FYNNEI in the germline V gene. Germline trimming cut 6 bases from V and 4 bases from J; bases unmatched to any gene: 4. This CDR3 is built from 14 residues. The CDR3 nucleotides are TGTGCCAGCAGCACCGGGACAGGGGGCACTGAAGCTTTCTTT. Protein product: CASSTGTGGTEAFF. Filled out from reference TRBV2 and TRBJ1-1, the complete variable domain reads EPEVTQTPSHQVTQMGQEVILRCVPISNHLYFYWYRQILGQKVEFLVSFYNNEISEKSEIFDDQFSVERPDGSNFTLKIRSTKLEDSAMYFCASSTGTGGTEAFFGQGTRLTVV.

The chain couples TRBV4-3 to TRBJ2-1; 7 bases are a match to TRBD2. The CDR3 is 15 amino acids. V lost 2 bases, J lost 3 bases, and 4 bases stayed unmatched. Germline V lookup: CDR1 LGHNA, CDR2 YSLEER. The CDR3 coding sequence is TGCGCCAGCAGCCAATGGCGGGAGTTCTACAATGAGCAGTTCTTC. It specifies CASSQWREFYNEQFF.

The table lists this clonotype with a few counts. The chain links TRBV12-3 or TRBV12-4 to TRBJ2-5; either TRBD1 or TRBD2 may fit D (6 bases each). The CDR3 extends over 12 amino acids. The V and J ends lost 6 bases and 5 bases respectively, with 10 bases between them. The CDR3 loop reads CASRGGPETQYF. CDR3 sequence (DNA): TGTGCCAGCAGGGGGGGCCCTGAGACCCAGTACTTC.

The genes are TRBV27 and TRBJ2-5; 7 bases fit TRBD1. Germline CDR1 is MNHEY and CDR2 is SMNVEV (reference sequence). After removal of 6 bases from V and 0 bases from J, the junction contained 4 bases not matched to a gene. The CDR3 is 14 amino acids. CDR3 nucleotide sequence: TGTGCCAGCAGCAACAGGGGAGACCAAGAGACCCAGTACTTC. Translating it yields CASSNRGDQETQYF.

The rearrangement joins TRBV7-9 to TRBJ1-5; D may be TRBD1 (5 bases). This CDR3 contains 15 residues. Germline loops: CDR1 SEHNR, CDR2 FQNEAQ (reference sequence). Trimming removed 5 bases from V and 5 bases from J, with 16 bases in between. CDR3 sequence (DNA): TGTGCCAGCAGCGAGGGGCAGTCCTGGGATCAGCCCCAGCATTTT. It translates to CASSEGQSWDQPQHF.

The chain is built from TRBV27 and TRBJ2-5, with unresolved D. The germline CDR1 and CDR2 sequences are MNHEY and SMNVEV (reference sequence). This CDR3 has 13 residues. Between the trimmed V and J ends, which lost 6 bases and 7 bases, there was a span of 15 bases. The DNA of the CDR3 is TGTGCCAGCAGGCCAGTAGGGCCAGGGACCCAGTACTTC. This encodes CASRPVGPGTQYF.

The V gene is TRBV7-2, the J gene TRBJ2-5; 7 nucleotides align to TRBD1. The junction had 6 bases not matched to a gene; V was cut back by 5 bases and J by 3 bases. CDR1 is SGHTA, CDR2 FQGNSA, per germline. The CDR3 contains 14 residues. DNA of the CDR3: TGTGCCAGCAGCCCCCGGCAGGGGGAAGAGACCCAGTACTTC. It codes for CASSPRQGEETQYF.

The chain carries TRBV28 and TRBJ2-1, with D hard to call. Trimming took 3 bases from V and 8 from J, leaving 11 bases between them. Germline CDR1 reads MDHEN; CDR2 reads SYDVKM. This CDR3 is 13 amino acids long. In DNA form, the CDR3 reads TGTGCCAGCAGTTTTACCTTGCGCGATGAGCAGTTCTTC. Translation: CASSFTLRDEQFF. Together with reference TRBV28 and TRBJ2-1, the CDR3 gives the full variable domain: DVKVTQSSRYLVKRTGEKVFLECVQDMDHENMFWYRQDPGLGLRLIYFSYDVKMKEKGDIPEGYSVSREKKERFSLILESASTNQTSMYLCASSFTLRDEQFFGPGTRLTVL.

The rearrangement joins TRBV15 to TRBJ2-5, with 11 bases fitting TRBD2. Looked up from germline, CDR1 is LNHNV and CDR2 is YYDKDF (reference sequence). Germline trimming cut 5 bases from V and 5 bases from J; bases unmatched to any gene: 13. This CDR3 is 17 amino acids long. CDR3 loop: CATSSYPGLAVSETQYF. The CDR3 nucleotides are TGTGCCACCAGCTCATACCCGGGACTAGCGGTTTCCGAGACCCAGTACTTC.

This rearrangement joins TRBV3-1 to TRBJ1-5; possible D gene TRBD1, 6 bases. The CDR3 is 14 amino acids. The germline V gene encodes CDR1 LGHDT and CDR2 YNNKEL (reference sequence). V lost 4 bases and J 6 bases, leaving 13 bases between the germline ends. DNA for the CDR3: TGTGCCAGCAGCCCAACAGGGTTGGCTCAGCCCCAGCATTTT. Protein sequence: CASSPTGLAQPQHF.

Written as DNA, the CDR3 is TGTGCCTCCCGGGAATCAGGAGGAGAGACCCAGTACTTC. The encoded protein is CASRESGGETQYF. The chain links TRBV12-3 or TRBV12-4 to TRBJ2-5; D possibly corresponds to TRBD2 (5 bases). This CDR3 has 13 amino acids. Deletions cut 11 bases from V and 4 bases from J, with 17 bases between.

The gene calls are TRBV3-1 and TRBJ2-7; TRBD1 or TRBD2 may be the D gene (5 bases each). From germline, CDR1 is LGHDT and CDR2 YNNKEL (reference sequence). V shed 0 bases and J shed 5 bases, with 11 bases lying between them. CDR3 length: 14 amino acids. CDR3 in amino acids: CASSQDIGADEQYF. DNA of the CDR3: TGTGCCAGCAGCCAAGATATCGGGGCGGACGAGCAGTACTTC.

The gene calls are TRBV19 and TRBJ2-7; D ambiguous. CDR3 length: 15 amino acids. The V gene's germline CDR1 is LNHDA and CDR2 SQIVND (reference sequence). The V end was cut by 3 bases, the J end by 3 bases, with 15 bases between. As DNA, the CDR3 is TGTGCCAGTAGTATGGAAAGGAGTGGGGTCTACGAGCAGTACTTC. Translation: CASSMERSGVYEQYF.